The entry that follows covers one T cell receptor (beta chain) sequence. In the authors' workflow: Researchers report that nucleated cell counts were estimated from reference gene primer amplification. The protocol was immunoSEQ multiplex PCR, while the TCRdb copy is restricted to in-frame clones and leaves out a portion. The V and J calls and clone size were taken over from that table, and D and trimming were inferred from the DNA. Found here are 150,000 to 200,000 clones, approximately 90% of them singletons; the top ten hold 0.7% to 0.9%. Participant-reported clinical history was the basis for cohort assignment. The data were obtained in a study of blood T cell repertoires in COVID-19. About the study: COVID-19 samples collected from the United States, Italy and Spain covered acute and convalescent phases. T cells, B-cell-depleted T cells, or PBMCs provided the cDNA or gDNA that served as material.

This CDR3 comprises 16 residues. CDR1 and CDR2 from the germline V gene are SGHDT and YYEEEE. V dropped 2 bases and J dropped 2; count of bases not matched to a gene: 5. The chain uses TRBV5-6 and TRBJ2-3; 10 nucleotides agree with TRBD2. The sequencing sample was made of PBMCs or T cells enriched from blood (not recorded which). This TCR derives from a woman under 30 who had recovered from COVID-19. The CDR3 coding sequence is TGTGCCAGCAGCTTTGGTCTAGCGGGAGCCACAGATACGCAGTATTTT. Translated: CASSFGLAGATDTQYF. Full variable domain (missing parts from reference TRBV5-6 and TRBJ2-3): DAGVTQSPTHLIKTRGQQVTLRCSPKSGHDTVSWYQQALGQGPQFIFQYYEEEERQRGNFPDRFSGHQFPNYSSELNVNALLLGDSALYLCASSFGLAGATDTQYFGPGTRLTVL.